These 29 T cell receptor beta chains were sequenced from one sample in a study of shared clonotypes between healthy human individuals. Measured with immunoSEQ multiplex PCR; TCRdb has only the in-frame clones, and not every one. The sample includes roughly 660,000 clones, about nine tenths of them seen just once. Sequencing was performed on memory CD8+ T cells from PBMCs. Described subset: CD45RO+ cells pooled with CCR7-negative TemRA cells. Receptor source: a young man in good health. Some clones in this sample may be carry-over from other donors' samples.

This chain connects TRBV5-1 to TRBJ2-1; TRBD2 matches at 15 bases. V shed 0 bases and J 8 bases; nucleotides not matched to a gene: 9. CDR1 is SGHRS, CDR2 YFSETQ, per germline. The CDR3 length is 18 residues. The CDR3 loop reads CASSLGRGLAGGGDEQFF. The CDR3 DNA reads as TGCGCCAGCAGCTTGGGGCGGGGACTAGCGGGAGGAGGCGATGAGCAGTTCTTC.

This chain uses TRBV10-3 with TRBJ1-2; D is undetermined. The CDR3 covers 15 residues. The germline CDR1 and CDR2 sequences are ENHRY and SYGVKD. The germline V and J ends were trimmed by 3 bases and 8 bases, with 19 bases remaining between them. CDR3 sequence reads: CAISDGAGPPGGYTF. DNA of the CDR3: TGTGCCATCAGTGATGGTGCGGGCCCCCCGGGGGGCTACACCTTC.

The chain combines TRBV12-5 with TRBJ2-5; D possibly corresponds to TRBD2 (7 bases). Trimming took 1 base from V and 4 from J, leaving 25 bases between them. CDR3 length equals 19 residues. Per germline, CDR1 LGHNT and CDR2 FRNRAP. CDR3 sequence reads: CASGLENDLRGADAETQYF. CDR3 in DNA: TGTGCTAGTGGTTTGGAAAATGACCTCCGGGGGGCTGATGCAGAGACCCAGTACTTC.

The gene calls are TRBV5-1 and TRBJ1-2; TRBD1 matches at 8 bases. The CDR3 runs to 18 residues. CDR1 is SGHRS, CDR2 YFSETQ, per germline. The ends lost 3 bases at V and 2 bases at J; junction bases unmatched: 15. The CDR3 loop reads CASSYDPGQVLLNYGYTF. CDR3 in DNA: TGCGCCAGCAGCTACGACCCGGGACAGGTTCTCCTAAACTATGGCTACACCTTC. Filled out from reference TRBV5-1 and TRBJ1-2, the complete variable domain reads KAGVTQTPRYLIKTRGQQVTLSCSPISGHRSVSWYQQTPGQGLQFLFEYFSETQRNKGNFPGRFSGRQFSNSRSEMNVSTLELGDSALYLCASSYDPGQVLLNYGYTFGSGTRLTVV.

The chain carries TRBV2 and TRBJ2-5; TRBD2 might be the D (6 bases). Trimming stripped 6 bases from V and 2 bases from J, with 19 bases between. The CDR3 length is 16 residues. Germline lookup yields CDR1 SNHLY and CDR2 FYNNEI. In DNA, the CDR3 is TGTGCCAGCAGCGGGGGAGGTCCCCACCGACAAGAGACCCAGTACTTC. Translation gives CASSGGGPHRQETQYF.

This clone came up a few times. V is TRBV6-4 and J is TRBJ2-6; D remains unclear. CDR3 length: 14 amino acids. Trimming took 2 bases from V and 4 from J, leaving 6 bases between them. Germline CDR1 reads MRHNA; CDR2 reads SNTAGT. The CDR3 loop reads CASSDVGGANVLTF. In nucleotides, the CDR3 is TGTGCCAGCAGTGACGTTGGAGGGGCCAACGTCCTGACTTTC.

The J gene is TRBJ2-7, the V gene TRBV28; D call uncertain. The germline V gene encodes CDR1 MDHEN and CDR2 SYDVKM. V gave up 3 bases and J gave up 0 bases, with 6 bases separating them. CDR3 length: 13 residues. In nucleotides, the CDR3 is TGTGCCAGCAGTTTGTGGGTCTCCTACGAGCAGTACTTC. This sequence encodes CASSLWVSYEQYF. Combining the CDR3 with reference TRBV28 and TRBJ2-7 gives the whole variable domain DVKVTQSSRYLVKRTGEKVFLECVQDMDHENMFWYRQDPGLGLRLIYFSYDVKMKEKGDIPEGYSVSREKKERFSLILESASTNQTSMYLCASSLWVSYEQYFGPGTRLTVT.

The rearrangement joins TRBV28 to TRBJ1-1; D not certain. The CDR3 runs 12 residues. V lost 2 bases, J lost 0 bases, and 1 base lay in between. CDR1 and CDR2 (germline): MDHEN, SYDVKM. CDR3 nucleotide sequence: TGTGCCAGCAGTTTAATGAACACTGAAGCTTTCTTT. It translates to CASSLMNTEAFF.

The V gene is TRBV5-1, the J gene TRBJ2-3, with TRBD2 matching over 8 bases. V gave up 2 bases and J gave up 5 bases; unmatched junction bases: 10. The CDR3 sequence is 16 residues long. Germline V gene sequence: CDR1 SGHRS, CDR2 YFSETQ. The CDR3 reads CASSFPVAGRRDTQYF. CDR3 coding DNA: TGCGCCAGCAGCTTCCCCGTAGCGGGACGGCGAGATACGCAGTATTTT. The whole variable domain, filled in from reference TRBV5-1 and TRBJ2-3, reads KAGVTQTPRYLIKTRGQQVTLSCSPISGHRSVSWYQQTPGQGLQFLFEYFSETQRNKGNFPGRFSGRQFSNSRSEMNVSTLELGDSALYLCASSFPVAGRRDTQYFGPGTRLTVL.

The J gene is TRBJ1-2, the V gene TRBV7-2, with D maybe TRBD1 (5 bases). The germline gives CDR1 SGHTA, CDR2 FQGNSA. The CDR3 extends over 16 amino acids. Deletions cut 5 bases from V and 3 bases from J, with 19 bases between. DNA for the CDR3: TGTGCCAGCAGCCAACTGAACCAGGGATCTCACTATGGCTACACCTTC. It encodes CASSQLNQGSHYGYTF.

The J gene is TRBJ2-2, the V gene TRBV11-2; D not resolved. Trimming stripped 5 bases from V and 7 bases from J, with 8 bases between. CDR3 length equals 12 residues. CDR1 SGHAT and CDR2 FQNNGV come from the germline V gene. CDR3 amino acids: CASSPEFGELFF. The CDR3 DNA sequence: TGTGCCAGCAGCCCAGAGTTCGGGGAGCTGTTTTTT.

The CDR3 DNA sequence: TGTGCCAGCAGCTGGATGGGGGGACCGTACCAAGAGACCCAGTACTTC. Encoded protein: CASSWMGGPYQETQYF. The V gene is TRBV5-4, the J gene TRBJ2-5, with D perhaps TRBD2 (6 bases). V lost 3 bases, J lost 0 bases, and 15 bases lay in between. This CDR3 is built from 16 residues. Germline CDR1 is SGHNT and CDR2 is YYREEE (reference sequence).

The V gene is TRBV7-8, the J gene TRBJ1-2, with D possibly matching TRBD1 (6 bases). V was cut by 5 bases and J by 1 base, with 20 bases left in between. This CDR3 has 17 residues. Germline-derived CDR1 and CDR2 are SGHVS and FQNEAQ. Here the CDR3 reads CASSPLGAGALNYGYTF. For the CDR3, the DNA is TGTGCCAGCAGCCCCCTCGGGGCAGGGGCCCTTAACTATGGCTACACCTTC. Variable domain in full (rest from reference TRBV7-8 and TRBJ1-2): GAGVSQSPRYKVAKRGQDVALRCDPISGHVSLFWYQQALGQGPEFLTYFQNEAQLDKSGLPSDRFFAERPEGSVSTLKIQRTQQEDSAVYLCASSPLGAGALNYGYTFGSGTRLTVV.

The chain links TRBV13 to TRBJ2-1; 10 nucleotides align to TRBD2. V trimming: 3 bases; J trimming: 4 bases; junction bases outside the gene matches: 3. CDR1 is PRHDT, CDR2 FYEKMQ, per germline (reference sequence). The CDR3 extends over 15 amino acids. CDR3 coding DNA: TGTGCCAGCAGCTTGGGACTAGCGAGATACAATGAGCAGTTCTTC. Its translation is CASSLGLARYNEQFF. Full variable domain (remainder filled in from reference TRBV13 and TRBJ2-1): AAGVIQSPRHLIKEKRETATLKCYPIPRHDTVYWYQQGPGQDPQFLISFYEKMQSDKGSIPDRFSAQQFSDYHSELNMSSLELGDSALYFCASSLGLARYNEQFFGPGTRLTVL.

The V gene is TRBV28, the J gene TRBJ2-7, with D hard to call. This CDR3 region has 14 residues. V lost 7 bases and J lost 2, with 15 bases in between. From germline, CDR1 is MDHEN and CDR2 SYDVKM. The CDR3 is CASNLSPGPYEQYF. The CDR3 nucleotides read TGTGCCAGCAACCTTTCCCCAGGTCCCTACGAGCAGTACTTC.

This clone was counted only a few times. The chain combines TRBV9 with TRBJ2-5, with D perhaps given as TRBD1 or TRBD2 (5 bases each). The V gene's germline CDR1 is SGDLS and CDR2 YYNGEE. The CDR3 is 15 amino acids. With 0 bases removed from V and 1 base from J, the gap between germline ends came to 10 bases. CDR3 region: CASSVGPGGQETQYF. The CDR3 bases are TGTGCCAGCAGCGTAGGACCTGGGGGCCAAGAGACCCAGTACTTC.

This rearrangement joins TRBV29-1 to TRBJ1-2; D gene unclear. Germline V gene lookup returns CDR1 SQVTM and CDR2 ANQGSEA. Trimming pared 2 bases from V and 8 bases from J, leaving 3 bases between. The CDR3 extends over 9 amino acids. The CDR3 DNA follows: TGCAGCGTTGAACCGGGCTACACCTTC. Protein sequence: CSVEPGYTF.

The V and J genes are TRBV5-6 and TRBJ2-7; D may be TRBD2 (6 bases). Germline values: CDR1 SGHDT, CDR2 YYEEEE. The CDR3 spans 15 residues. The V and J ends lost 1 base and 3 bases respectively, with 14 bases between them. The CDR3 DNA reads TGTGCCAGCAGCTTGTGGGGACTGCCGTTCTACGAGCAGTACTTC. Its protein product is CASSLWGLPFYEQYF.

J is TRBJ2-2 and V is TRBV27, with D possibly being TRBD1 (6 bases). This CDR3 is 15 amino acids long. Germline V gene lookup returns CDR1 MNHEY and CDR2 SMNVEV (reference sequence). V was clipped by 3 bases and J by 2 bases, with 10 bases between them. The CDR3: CASSLVQGNTGELFF. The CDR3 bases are TGTGCCAGCAGTTTGGTACAGGGAAACACCGGGGAGCTGTTTTTT.

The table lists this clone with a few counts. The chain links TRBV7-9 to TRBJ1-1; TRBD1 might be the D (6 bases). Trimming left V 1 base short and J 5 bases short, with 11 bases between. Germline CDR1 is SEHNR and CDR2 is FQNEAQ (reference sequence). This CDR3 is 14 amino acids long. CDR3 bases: TGTGCCAGCAGCTTAGTAGGGGGAAGGACTGAAGCTTTCTTT. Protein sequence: CASSLVGGRTEAFF.

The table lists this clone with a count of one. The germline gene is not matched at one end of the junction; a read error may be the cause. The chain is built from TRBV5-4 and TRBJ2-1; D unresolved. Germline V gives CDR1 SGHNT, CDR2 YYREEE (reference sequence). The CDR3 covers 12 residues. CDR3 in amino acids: CASSLAGIERFF. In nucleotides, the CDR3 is TGTGCCAGCAGCTTGGCAGGAATTGAGCGGTTCTTC.

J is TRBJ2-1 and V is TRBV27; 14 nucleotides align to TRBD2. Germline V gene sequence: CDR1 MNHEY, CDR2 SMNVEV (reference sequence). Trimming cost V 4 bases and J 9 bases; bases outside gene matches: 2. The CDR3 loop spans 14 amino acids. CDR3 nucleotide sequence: TGTGCCAGCAGTTCGGGACTAGCGGGAGTTGAGCAGTTCTTC. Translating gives CASSSGLAGVEQFF.

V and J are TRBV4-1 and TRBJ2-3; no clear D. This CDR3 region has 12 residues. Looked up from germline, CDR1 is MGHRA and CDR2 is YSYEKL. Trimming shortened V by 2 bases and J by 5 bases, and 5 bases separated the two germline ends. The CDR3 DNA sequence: TGCGCCAGCAGCCAACGAAGAGATACGCAGTATTTT. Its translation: CASSQRRDTQYF.

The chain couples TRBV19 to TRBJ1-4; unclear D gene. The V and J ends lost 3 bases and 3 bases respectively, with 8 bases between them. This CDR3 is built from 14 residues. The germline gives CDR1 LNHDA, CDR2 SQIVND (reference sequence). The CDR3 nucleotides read TGTGCCAGTAGTATGCGGCGCGCTAATGAAAAACTGTTTTTT. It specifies CASSMRRANEKLFF.

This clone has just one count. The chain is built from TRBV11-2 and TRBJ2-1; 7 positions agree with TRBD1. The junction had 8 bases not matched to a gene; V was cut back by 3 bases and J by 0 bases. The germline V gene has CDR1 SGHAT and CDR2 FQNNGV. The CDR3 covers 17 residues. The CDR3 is CASSFPMTGLSYNEQFF. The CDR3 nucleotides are TGTGCCAGCAGCTTCCCCATGACAGGGCTCTCCTACAATGAGCAGTTCTTC.

Here the CDR3 reads CASSHRAGGELFF. The CDR3 DNA reads as TGTGCCAGCAGTCACAGGGCTGGCGGGGAGCTGTTTTTT. The chain couples TRBV27 to TRBJ2-2; D might be TRBD1 (6 bases). V gave up 5 bases and J gave up 7 bases, with 11 bases separating them. The CDR3 has 13 amino acids. The germline V gene has CDR1 MNHEY and CDR2 SMNVEV (reference sequence).

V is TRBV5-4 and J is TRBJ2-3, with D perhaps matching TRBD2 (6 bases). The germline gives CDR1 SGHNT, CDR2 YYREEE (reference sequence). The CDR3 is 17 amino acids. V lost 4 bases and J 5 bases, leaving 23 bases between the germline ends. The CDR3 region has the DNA TGTGCCAGCAGCCCCCGGGCATACCGGGAGTTTTTAGATACGCAGTATTTT. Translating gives CASSPRAYREFLDTQYF.

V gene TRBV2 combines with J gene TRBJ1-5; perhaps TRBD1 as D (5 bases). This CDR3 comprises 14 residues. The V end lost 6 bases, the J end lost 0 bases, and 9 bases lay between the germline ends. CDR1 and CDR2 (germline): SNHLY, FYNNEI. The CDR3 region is CASRAGYSNQPQHF. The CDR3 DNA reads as TGTGCCAGCAGAGCAGGGTATAGCAATCAGCCCCAGCATTTT.

CDR3 in amino acids: CASSLSGDSLGDTQYF. CDR3 coding DNA: TGTGCCAGCAGTTTATCCGGGGATTCACTCGGCGATACGCAGTATTTT. The V call is TRBV27, the J call TRBJ2-3; tentative D call: TRBD2 (5 bases). The germline V and J ends were trimmed by 0 bases and 6 bases, with 16 bases remaining between them. Germline V gene sequence: CDR1 MNHEY, CDR2 SMNVEV (reference sequence). The CDR3 extends over 16 amino acids.